This is a list of T cell receptor beta chains from one sample in a study of monozygotic twins with cystic fibrosis. Repertoires were generated with immunoSEQ multiplex PCR, while TCRdb's copy carries only in-frame clones and drops some. The sample includes approximately 27,000 clones, 90% seen only once; the top ten take roughly 0.54%. The sequenced sample consisted of blood. The source of these receptors is a girl between 2 and 10 years old with cystic fibrosis. The CDR3 runs from the conserved cysteine through the conserved F or W. A D gene is named only where the DNA matches it firmly. Some rows have no size entry. The others give once, few or many, or a class for an expanded clone.

len,abundance,j_gene,v_gene,d_gene,CDR3aa,CDR3nt
14,-,TRBJ1-6,TRBV5-4,-,CASSQGQFNSPLHF,TGTGCCAGCAGCCAAGGACAGTTTAATTCACCCCTCCACTTT
15,-,TRBJ2-2,TRBV7-2,-,CASSLEGGPLRELFF,TGTGCCAGCAGCTTAGAAGGGGGACCGCTGAGGGAGCTGTTTTTT
14,few,TRBJ1-2,TRBV18,-,CASSPLEGNYGYTF,TGTGCCAGCTCACCACTTGAGGGAAACTATGGCTACACCTTC
16,-,TRBJ1-1,TRBV14,-,CASSQGWGSAEAEAFF,TGTGCCAGCAGCCAAGGGTGGGGGTCAGCGGAGGCTGAAGCTTTCTTT
16,-,TRBJ2-3,TRBV7-2,-,CASSLFFTMSTDTQYF,TGTGCCAGCAGCCTTTTTTTCACAATGAGCACAGATACGCAGTATTTT
13,-,TRBJ2-7,TRBV19,-,CASSSQGRYEQYF,TGTGCCAGTAGTAGCCAGGGTCGCTACGAGCAGTACTTC
15,-,TRBJ2-1,TRBV5-1,TRBD2,CASRLVLAGTNEQFF,TGCGCCAGCAGGCTGGTACTAGCGGGGACGAATGAGCAGTTCTTC
13,-,TRBJ2-7,TRBV6-6,-,CASSYSESYEQYF,TGTGCCAGCAGTTACTCGGAGTCCTACGAGCAGTACTTC
12,-,TRBJ1-2,TRBV9,-,CASSVGGYGYTF,TGTGCCAGCAGCGTAGGGGGCTATGGCTACACCTTC
17,-,TRBJ2-5,TRBV5-1,-,CASSLEAGATRQETQYF,TGCGCCAGCAGCTTGGAGGCAGGGGCAACTAGACAAGAGACCCAGTACTTC
16,-,TRBJ2-5,TRBV4-3,TRBD2,CASSQDPGGFQETQYF,TGCGCCAGCAGCCAAGACCCGGGAGGCTTTCAAGAGACCCAGTACTTC
12,once,TRBJ2-5,TRBV19,-,CASSPGDPTQYF,TGTGCCAGTAGCCCGGGGGACCCCACCCAGTACTTC
15,-,TRBJ1-1,TRBV4-3,-,CASSQEWTMNTEAFF,TGCGCCAGCAGCCAAGAGTGGACCATGAACACTGAAGCTTTCTTT
16,-,TRBJ1-2,TRBV5-3,-,CGPNRWALRTNYGYTF,TGTGGGCCTAACCGGTGGGCTCTAAGAACTAACTATGGCTACACCTTC
16,-,TRBJ1-2,TRBV11-2,TRBD1,CASSPVTGGRSEGYTF,TGTGCCAGCAGCCCAGTGACAGGGGGCAGGTCAGAAGGCTACACCTTC
14,-,TRBJ1-3,TRBV28,-,CASSRVQTGNTIYF,TGTGCCAGCAGTAGGGTGCAGACTGGAAACACCATATATTTT
17,-,TRBJ1-2,TRBV9,-,CASSVGPQAGANYGYTF,TGTGCCAGCAGCGTAGGCCCCCAGGCAGGGGCTAACTATGGCTACACCTTC
15,-,TRBJ2-5,TRBV15,TRBD2,CATQPGLAGGETQYF,TGTGCCACCCAACCGGGACTAGCGGGAGGGGAGACCCAGTACTTC
15,-,TRBJ1-2,TRBV2,-,CASSASRDGVSGYTF,TGTGCCAGCAGTGCCTCCCGGGACGGGGTCTCCGGCTACACCTTC
16,-,TRBJ1-2,TRBV30,-,CAWSVWGRGGLHGYTF,TGTGCCTGGAGTGTATGGGGCCGGGGCGGCCTCCATGGCTACACCTTC
15,-,TRBJ1-1,TRBV9,-,CASSPTWGGSTEAFF,TGTGCCAGCAGCCCCACCTGGGGGGGATCCACTGAAGCTTTCTTT
16,few,TRBJ2-7,TRBV4-1,TRBD2,CASSQSLGLAVYEQYF,TGCGCCAGCAGCCAGAGCCTCGGACTAGCGGTCTACGAGCAGTACTTC